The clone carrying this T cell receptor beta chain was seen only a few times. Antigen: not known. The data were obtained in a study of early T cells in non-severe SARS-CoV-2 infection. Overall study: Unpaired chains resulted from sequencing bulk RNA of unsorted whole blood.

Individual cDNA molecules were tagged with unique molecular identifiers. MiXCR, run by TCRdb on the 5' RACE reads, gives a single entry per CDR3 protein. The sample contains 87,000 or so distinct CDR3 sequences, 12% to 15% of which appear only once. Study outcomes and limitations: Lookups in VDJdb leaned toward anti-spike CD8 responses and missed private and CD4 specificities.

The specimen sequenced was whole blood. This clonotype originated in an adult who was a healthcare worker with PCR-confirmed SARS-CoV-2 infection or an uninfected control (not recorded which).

In DNA form, the CDR3 reads TGTGCCAGCAGCCCCCTCCGGGACACTGAAGCTTTCTTT. Encoded protein: CASSPLRDTEAFF. This rearrangement joins TRBV7-6 to TRBJ1-1; D ambiguous. Germline-derived CDR1 and CDR2 are SGHVS and FNYEAQ. The CDR3 is 13 amino acids. The V gene lost 5 bases and the J gene lost 3 bases, with 10 bases spanning the gap.